The 11 T cell receptor beta chains below were found in one sample sequenced in a study of blood T cell repertoires in COVID-19. The protocol was immunoSEQ multiplex PCR, while the TCRdb copy is restricted to in-frame clones and leaves out a portion. The sample carries a few hundred thousand clones, roughly 84% recorded once. The sample comprised peripheral blood. The origin of the receptors is a man aged 60-69 years with acute or convalescent COVID-19.

The rearrangement joins TRBV15 to TRBJ2-1; weak D call: TRBD2 (5 bases). V was cut by 4 bases and J by 5 bases, with 15 bases left in between. The CDR3 contains 15 residues. CDR1 is LNHNV, CDR2 YYDKDF, per germline (reference sequence). The CDR3 sequence: CATSKDPIGNNEQFF. In DNA form, the CDR3 reads TGTGCCACCAGCAAGGATCCCATCGGGAACAATGAGCAGTTCTTC.

The chain recombines TRBV10-1 with TRBJ2-1; D may be TRBD1 (5 bases). Germline V gene data show CDR1 as WNHNN and CDR2 as SYGVQD (reference sequence). Trimming removed 2 bases at V and 4 bases at J, with 9 bases between. This CDR3 region has 14 residues. The CDR3 protein is CASSEGQGYNEQFF. CDR3 bases: TGCGCCAGCAGTGAGGGTCAGGGTTACAATGAGCAGTTCTTC.

The genes are TRBV18 and TRBJ1-3; 9 bases align to TRBD1. V was clipped by 2 bases and J by 4 bases; unmatched bases: 6. Germline CDR1 is KGHSH and CDR2 is LQKENI. CDR3 length equals 16 residues. In DNA form, the CDR3 reads TGTGCCAGCTCACCAGCCGGGACAGGGTCAGGAAACACCATATATTTT. As protein: CASSPAGTGSGNTIYF.

V and J are TRBV10-3 and TRBJ1-4; tentative D call: TRBD1 (5 bases). Germline CDR1 is ENHRY and CDR2 is SYGVKD. This CDR3 contains 16 residues. The V end lost 6 bases, the J end lost 0 bases, and 14 bases lay between the germline ends. The CDR3 sequence is CAISSGVGATNEKLFF. CDR3 nucleotide sequence: TGTGCCATCAGCTCGGGGGTTGGGGCAACTAATGAAAAACTGTTTTTT.

The CDR3 nucleotides are TGTGCCAGCAGTTACCCCGGGACTAGCGGGTCGACAAGGGCTTACAATGAGCAGTTCTTC. It is translated as CASSYPGTSGSTRAYNEQFF. The chain couples TRBV6-2 or TRBV6-3 to TRBJ2-1; 12 nucleotides match TRBD2. Trimming removed 2 bases from V and 4 bases from J; junction bases left unmatched: 15. Germline-derived CDR1 and CDR2 are MNHEY and SVGEGT. The CDR3 has 20 residues.

The V gene is TRBV28, the J gene TRBJ2-1; D unresolved. CDR1 MDHEN and CDR2 SYDVKM come from the germline V gene. The CDR3 runs to 13 residues. V shed 5 bases and J shed 12 bases, with 17 bases lying between them. The CDR3 spells CASSPTYGGGQFF. The CDR3, as DNA: TGTGCCAGCAGTCCAACATACGGTGGCGGGCAGTTCTTC.

The DNA of the CDR3 is TGTGCCAGCAGTCAGGGGAACGAGCAGTACTTC. It specifies CASSQGNEQYF. The chain combines TRBV6-2 or TRBV6-3 with TRBJ2-7, with D possibly TRBD1 on 6 matching bases. CDR1 and CDR2 (germline): MNHEY, SVGEGT. V shed 5 bases and J shed 5 bases, with 7 bases lying between them. CDR3 length: 11 amino acids.

The chain carries TRBV18 and TRBJ2-5, with 15 bases that match TRBD2. The germline gives CDR1 KGHSH, CDR2 LQKENI. V lost 0 bases to trimming and J lost 6 bases; unmatched junction nucleotides: 2. The CDR3 extends over 16 amino acids. CDR3 in amino acids: CASSPPGLAGGKTQYF. The CDR3 nucleotides are TGTGCCAGCTCACCACCGGGACTAGCGGGGGGAAAGACCCAGTACTTC.

The chain recombines TRBV10-2 with TRBJ1-1, with TRBD1 as a possible D gene (5 bases). The V gene lost 1 base and the J gene lost 5 bases, with 11 bases spanning the gap. CDR1 is WSHSY, CDR2 SAAADI, per germline. The CDR3 loop spans 14 amino acids. This CDR3 reads CASSELGVITEAFF. The CDR3, as DNA: TGCGCCAGCAGTGAGTTAGGGGTTATTACTGAAGCTTTCTTT.

This chain joins TRBV19 and TRBJ1-2; D remains ambiguous. This CDR3 is 14 amino acids long. Germline lookup yields CDR1 LNHDA and CDR2 SQIVND (reference sequence). The V and J ends lost 7 bases and 7 bases respectively, with 19 bases between them. CDR3 in amino acids: CASMIGPYEGGYTF. The CDR3 DNA follows: TGTGCCAGTATGATCGGCCCATATGAGGGTGGCTACACCTTC.

The chain couples TRBV4-3 to TRBJ2-3, with D unresolved. The length of the CDR3 is 14 residues. The V gene lost 0 bases and the J gene lost 2 bases, with 6 bases spanning the gap. In germline, CDR1 is LGHNA, CDR2 YSLEER. The CDR3 protein is CASSQDILTDTQYF. For the CDR3, the DNA is TGCGCCAGCAGCCAAGATATCCTCACAGATACGCAGTATTTT.